This T cell receptor beta chain stems from a study of T-cell memory formation after mild COVID-19 (dated by TCRdb to the early 2020s). In the study overall: TCR sequence clusters from the two donors were largely donor specific. Longitudinal TCRalpha and TCRbeta repertoire sequencing tracked T-cell clones expanding and contracting after mild COVID-19 in a couple of donors. Two young, previously healthy adult volunteers made up the cohort, one male and one female. The research as a whole found: Contracting CD4+ clones were located mainly in the CM and EM memory subsets, whereas CD8+ clones were found to be enriched in EMRA. Clones that contracted from day 15 to 85 showed balanced CD4/CD8 phenotypes, whereas a second wave of clones that expanded from day 15 to 37 leaned towards CD4+. Some responding clones were detected in pre-infection memory, suggesting pre-existing cross-reactive memory T cells joined the SARS-CoV-2 response. SARS-CoV-2 specificity of the second-wave clones peaking on day 37 was not confirmed. Only a couple of mild cases were covered in the study, and larger cohorts including severe cases with pre-infection samples were considered necessary.

This clonotype appeared many times. The antigen it recognizes is unknown. Per-base quality was not reported, and no clone a single base away is much larger than it. V gives up 5 bases and J gives up 3 bases, and the segment between their germline ends measures 13 bases. The CDR3 starts with the cysteine, ends with the phenylalanine, and has 14 residues. The CDR3 DNA has 42 bases and is translated from base 1. Ficoll-Paque density gradient centrifugation was the method used to isolate PBMCs. TCRdb records Illumina NovaSeq 6000 as the sequencer. TCRalpha and TCRbeta cDNA libraries were built by 5'RACE with constant-segment primers, adding sample barcodes and unique molecular identifiers. Trizol reagent was used to extract RNA from every sample. Library amplification was performed in two PCR steps, and a second sample barcode and Illumina TruSeq adapters were introduced in the second step. Sequencing of the libraries was done on an Illumina NovaSeq, producing 2 x 150 bp paired-end reads. The study's processing was this. Reads were demultiplexed and collapsed into UMI-guided consensus sequences with migec v1.2.7. Using mixcr v2.1.11, the UMI consensuses were aligned to TRA and TRB V and J templates and assembled into clonotypes. A clonotype was counted as expanded or contracted only when both edgeR and NoisET called the clonotype significant, with the noise models trained on biological replicates. edgeR calls used a false discovery rate-adjusted p below 0.01 and a log2 fold-change threshold of 1. As an exploratory analysis of dynamics, max-normalized trajectories of the 1000 most abundant clonotypes were examined with PCA combined with hierarchical clustering. The CD4 or CD8 phenotype of responding clones was assigned using the separately sequenced CD4+ and CD8+ repertoires. The public reads were reprocessed in TCRdb via fastp at Q25 and MiXCR, keeping in-frame beta chains. Every CDR3 protein is listed once, alongside the most common genes and DNA of its rows. The authors' filters were not applied to this entry. This sample holds fewer than 60,000 distinct CDR3 sequences; roughly 12% were observed only once. The ten largest clones take up approximately 24% of the sample.

Here the chain combines TRBV12-3 or TRBV12-4 and TRBJ2-5; TRBD1 is possibly the D segment (5 matching bases). This receptor was identified in a man aged 18 to 30 who had mild COVID-19 (a few samples of this study predate the infection). The sample titles of this study are shuffled in the database, so cell type and time point are left out; the donor was told from shared clones. Sequencing used PBMCs or a T cell subset sorted from them (not recorded which). The DNA reads TGTGCCAGCAGTCCCACCTGGACAAAAGAGACCCAGTACTTC. Translated, it reads CASSPTWTKETQYF.